The T cell receptor (beta chain) described here comes from a study of Ad26.COV2.S vaccination and SARS-CoV-2 variants. Study-level information: Donor was in the COV1001 Ad26.COV2.S trial arm. The study gave Ad26.COV2.S intramuscularly, once or twice 56 days apart.

A word on this clone: Its antigen remains unidentified.

CDR3 length: 11 residues. V lost 9 bases to trimming and J lost 5 bases, with 9 bases between them. Germline CDR1 and CDR2: MNHEY and SVGAGI. Clones were sequenced by immunoSEQ multiplex PCR, and TCRdb holds only the in-frame ones, with some missing. The table records about 410,000 clones, about 89% of them present only once. Study-level points and caveats: Across vaccine and placebo recipients, the breadth of non-spike TCRs was similar.

The treatment here: roughly 19 received Ad26.COV2.S at low or high dose, single or two shots; about 5 received placebo; per-sample allocation not given. Specimen acquisition occurred on day 63 following the initial vaccine or placebo injection. This TCR derives from a person between 18 and 65 years old who received the Ad26.COV2.S COVID-19 vaccine or a placebo. The chain uses TRBV6-5 and TRBJ2-3; D remains ambiguous. The sample was peripheral blood, taken in a trial of Ad26.COV2.S vaccine versus placebo. The CDR3 loop reads CASETEDTQYF. CDR3 nucleotides: TGTGCCAGTGAGACTGAAGATACGCAGTATTTT.